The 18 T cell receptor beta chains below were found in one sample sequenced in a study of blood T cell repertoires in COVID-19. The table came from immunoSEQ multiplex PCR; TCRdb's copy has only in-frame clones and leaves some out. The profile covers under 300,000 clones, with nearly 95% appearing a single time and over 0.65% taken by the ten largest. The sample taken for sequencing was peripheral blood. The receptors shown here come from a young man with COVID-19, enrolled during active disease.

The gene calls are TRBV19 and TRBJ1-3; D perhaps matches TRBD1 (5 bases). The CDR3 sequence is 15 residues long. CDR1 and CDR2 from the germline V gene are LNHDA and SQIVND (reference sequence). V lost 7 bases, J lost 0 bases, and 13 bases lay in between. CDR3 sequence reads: CASTQGPRSGNTIYF. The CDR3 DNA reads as TGTGCCAGTACCCAGGGCCCTCGCTCTGGAAACACCATATATTTT.

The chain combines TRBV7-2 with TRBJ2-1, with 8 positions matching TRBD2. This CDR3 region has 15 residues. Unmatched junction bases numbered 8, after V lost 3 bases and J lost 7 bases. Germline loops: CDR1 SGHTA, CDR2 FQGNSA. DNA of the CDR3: TGTGCCAGCAGCTTCGGACGGGGGGGCCGAAATGAGCAGTTCTTC. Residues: CASSFGRGGRNEQFF.

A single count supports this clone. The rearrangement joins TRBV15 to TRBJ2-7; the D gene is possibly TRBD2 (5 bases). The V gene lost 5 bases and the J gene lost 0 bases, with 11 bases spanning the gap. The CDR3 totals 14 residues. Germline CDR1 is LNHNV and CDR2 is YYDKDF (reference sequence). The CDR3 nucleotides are TGTGCCACCAGCGCCCGACTAAGCTCCTACGAGCAGTACTTC. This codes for CATSARLSSYEQYF.

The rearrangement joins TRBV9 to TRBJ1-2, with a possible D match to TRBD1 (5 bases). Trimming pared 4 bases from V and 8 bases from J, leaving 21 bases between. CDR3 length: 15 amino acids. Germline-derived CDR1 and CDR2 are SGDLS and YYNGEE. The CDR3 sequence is CASSPRTGTLQGYTF. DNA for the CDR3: TGTGCCAGCAGCCCCCGGACCGGGACTCTCCAAGGCTACACCTTC.

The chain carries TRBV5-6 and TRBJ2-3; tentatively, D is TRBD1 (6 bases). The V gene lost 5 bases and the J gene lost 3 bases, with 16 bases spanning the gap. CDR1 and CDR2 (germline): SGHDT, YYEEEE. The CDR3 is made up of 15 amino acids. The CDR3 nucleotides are TGTGCCAGCAGATACCGACAGGTCGCAACAGATACGCAGTATTTT. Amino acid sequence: CASRYRQVATDTQYF.

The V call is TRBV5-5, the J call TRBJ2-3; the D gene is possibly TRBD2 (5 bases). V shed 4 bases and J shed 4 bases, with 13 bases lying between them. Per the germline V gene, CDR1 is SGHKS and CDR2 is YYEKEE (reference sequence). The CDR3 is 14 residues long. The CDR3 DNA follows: TGTGCCAGCAGCGGCCTAGCTGGGCCAGATACGCAGTATTTT. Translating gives CASSGLAGPDTQYF. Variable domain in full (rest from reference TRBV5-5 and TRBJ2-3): DAGVTQSPTHLIKTRGQQVTLRCSPISGHKSVSWYQQVLGQGPQFIFQYYEKEERGRGNFPDRFSARQFPNYSSELNVNALLLGDSALYLCASSGLAGPDTQYFGPGTRLTVL.

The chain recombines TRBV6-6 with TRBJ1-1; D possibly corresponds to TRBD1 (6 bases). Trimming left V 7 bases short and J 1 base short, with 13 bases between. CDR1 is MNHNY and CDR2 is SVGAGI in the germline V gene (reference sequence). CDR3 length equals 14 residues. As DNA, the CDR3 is TGTGCCAGCAACCCACAGGGCACGAACACTGAAGCTTTCTTT. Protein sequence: CASNPQGTNTEAFF.

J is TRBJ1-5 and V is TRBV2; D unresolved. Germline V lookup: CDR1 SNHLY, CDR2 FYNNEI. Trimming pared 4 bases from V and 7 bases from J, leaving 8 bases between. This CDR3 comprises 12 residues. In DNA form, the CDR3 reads TGTGCCAGCAGTGCAGGCCCCCAGCCCCAGCATTTT. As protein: CASSAGPQPQHF.

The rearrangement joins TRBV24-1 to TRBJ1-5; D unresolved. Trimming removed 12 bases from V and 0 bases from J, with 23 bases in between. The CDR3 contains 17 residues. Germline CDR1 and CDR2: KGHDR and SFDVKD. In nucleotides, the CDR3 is TGTGCCCCAACCGAGGGATCCCACCCGAGTAGCAATCAGCCCCAGCATTTT. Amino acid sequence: CAPTEGSHPSSNQPQHF.

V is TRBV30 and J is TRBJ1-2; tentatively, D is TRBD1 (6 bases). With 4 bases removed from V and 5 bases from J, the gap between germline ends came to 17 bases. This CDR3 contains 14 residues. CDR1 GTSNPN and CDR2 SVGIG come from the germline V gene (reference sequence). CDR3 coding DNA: TGTGCCTGGAACCCCCGGACTGGACAGTATGGCTACACCTTC. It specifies CAWNPRTGQYGYTF.

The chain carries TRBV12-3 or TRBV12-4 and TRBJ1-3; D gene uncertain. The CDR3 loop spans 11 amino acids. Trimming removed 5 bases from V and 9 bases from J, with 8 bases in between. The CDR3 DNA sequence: TGTGCCAGCAGTCTTTCAGGCACCATATATTTT. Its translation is CASSLSGTIYF.

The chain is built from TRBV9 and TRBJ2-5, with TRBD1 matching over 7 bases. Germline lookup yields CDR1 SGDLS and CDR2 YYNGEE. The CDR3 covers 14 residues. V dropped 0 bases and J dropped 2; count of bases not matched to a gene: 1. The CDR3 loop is CASSVGTGQETQYF. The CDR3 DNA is TGTGCCAGCAGCGTAGGGACAGGACAAGAGACCCAGTACTTC.

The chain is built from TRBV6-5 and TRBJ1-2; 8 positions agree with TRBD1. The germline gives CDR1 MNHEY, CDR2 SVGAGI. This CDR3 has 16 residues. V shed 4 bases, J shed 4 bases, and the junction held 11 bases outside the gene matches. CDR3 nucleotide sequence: TGTGCCAGCAGTTCGAAGTTCAGGGGGCACGGCTATGGCTACACCTTC. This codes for CASSSKFRGHGYGYTF.

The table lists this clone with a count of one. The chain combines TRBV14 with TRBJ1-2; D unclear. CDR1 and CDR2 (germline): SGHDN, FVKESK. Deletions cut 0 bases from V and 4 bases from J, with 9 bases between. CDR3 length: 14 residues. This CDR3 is CASSQDLIRYGYTF. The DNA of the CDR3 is TGTGCCAGCAGCCAAGATCTTATTCGCTATGGCTACACCTTC.

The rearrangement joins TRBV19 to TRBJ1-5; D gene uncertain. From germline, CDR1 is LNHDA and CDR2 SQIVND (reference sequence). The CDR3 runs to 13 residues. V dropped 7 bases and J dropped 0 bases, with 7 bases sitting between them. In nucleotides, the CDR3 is TGTGCCAGTATGAGGAGTAGCAATCAGCCCCAGCATTTT. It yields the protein CASMRSSNQPQHF.

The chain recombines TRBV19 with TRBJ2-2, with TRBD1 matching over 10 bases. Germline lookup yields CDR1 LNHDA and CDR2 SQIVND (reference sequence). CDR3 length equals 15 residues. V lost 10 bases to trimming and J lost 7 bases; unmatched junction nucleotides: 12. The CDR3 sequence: CAKNTRTGGGGELFF. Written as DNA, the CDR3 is TGTGCCAAAAATACCCGGACAGGGGGGGGCGGGGAGCTGTTTTTT.

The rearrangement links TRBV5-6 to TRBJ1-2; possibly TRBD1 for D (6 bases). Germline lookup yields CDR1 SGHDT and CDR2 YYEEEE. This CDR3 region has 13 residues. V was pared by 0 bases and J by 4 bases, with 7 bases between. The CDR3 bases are TGTGCCAGCAGCTTGGACAGGGTCTATGGCTACACCTTC. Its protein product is CASSLDRVYGYTF. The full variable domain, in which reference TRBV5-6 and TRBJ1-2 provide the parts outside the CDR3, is DAGVTQSPTHLIKTRGQQVTLRCSPKSGHDTVSWYQQALGQGPQFIFQYYEEEERQRGNFPDRFSGHQFPNYSSELNVNALLLGDSALYLCASSLDRVYGYTFGSGTRLTVV.

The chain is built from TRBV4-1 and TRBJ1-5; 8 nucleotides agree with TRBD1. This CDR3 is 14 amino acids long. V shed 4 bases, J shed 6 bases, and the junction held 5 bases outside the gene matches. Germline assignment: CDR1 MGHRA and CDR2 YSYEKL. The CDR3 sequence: CASSLDTGGQPQHF. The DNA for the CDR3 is TGCGCCAGCAGCCTTGATACAGGGGGTCAGCCCCAGCATTTT.